This T cell receptor (beta chain) was found in a study of read filtering for tumor transcriptome and immune sequencing. Study summary: R-ISS stage counts were eight or nine for I, more than 15 for II, more than 5 for III.

This library used around 0.4 ug RNA and molecular barcoded adaptors spanning alpha/delta and beta/gamma chains. Using its own MiXCR run on the reads, TCRdb lists one record per CDR3 protein. The sample lists fewer than 50,000 distinct CDR3 sequences, roughly 15% occurring once. Per the germline V gene, CDR1 is SGHDN and CDR2 is FVKESK. V dropped 3 bases and J dropped 6; count of bases not matched to a gene: 7. The CDR3 is made up of 15 amino acids. Sequencing was performed on a population of CD138-negative cells sorted from bone marrow. The V gene is TRBV14, the J gene TRBJ1-4, with 7 bases fitting TRBD1. This receptor was obtained from a donor aged 40 or older with multiple myeloma. The CDR3 DNA reads as TGTGCCAGCAGCCACCGCCCGGGACAGCATGAAAAACTGTTTTTT. It encodes CASSHRPGQHEKLFF.